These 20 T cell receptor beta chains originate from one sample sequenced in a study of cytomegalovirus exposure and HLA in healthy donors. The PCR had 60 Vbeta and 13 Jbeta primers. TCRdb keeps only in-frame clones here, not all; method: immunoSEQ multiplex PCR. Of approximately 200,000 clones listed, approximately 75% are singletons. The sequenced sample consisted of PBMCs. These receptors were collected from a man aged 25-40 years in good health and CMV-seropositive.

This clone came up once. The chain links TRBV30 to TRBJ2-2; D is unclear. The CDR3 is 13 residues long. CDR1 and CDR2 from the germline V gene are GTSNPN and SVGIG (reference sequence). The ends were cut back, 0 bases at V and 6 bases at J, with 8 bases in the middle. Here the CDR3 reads CAWSVQHPGELFF. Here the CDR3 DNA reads TGTGCCTGGAGTGTACAACATCCCGGGGAGCTGTTTTTT. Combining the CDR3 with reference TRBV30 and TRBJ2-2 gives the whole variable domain SQTIHQWPATLVQPVGSPLSLECTVEGTSNPNLYWYRQAAGRGLQLLFYSVGIGQISSEVPQNLSASRPQDRQFILSSKKLLLSDSGFYLCAWSVQHPGELFFGEGSRLTVL.

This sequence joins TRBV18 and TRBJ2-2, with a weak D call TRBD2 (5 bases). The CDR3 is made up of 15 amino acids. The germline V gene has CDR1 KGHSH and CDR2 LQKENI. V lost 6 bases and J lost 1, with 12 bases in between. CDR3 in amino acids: CASSSRTVNTGELFF. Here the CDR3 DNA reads TGTGCCAGCTCGTCTCGGACTGTGAACACCGGGGAGCTGTTTTTT.

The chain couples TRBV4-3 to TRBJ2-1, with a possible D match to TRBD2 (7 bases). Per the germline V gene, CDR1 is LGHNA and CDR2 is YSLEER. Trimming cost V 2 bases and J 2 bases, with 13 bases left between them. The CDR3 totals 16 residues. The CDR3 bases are TGCGCCAGCAGCCAAATGGGGGGGGCAGCCTACAATGAGCAGTTCTTC. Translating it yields CASSQMGGAAYNEQFF.

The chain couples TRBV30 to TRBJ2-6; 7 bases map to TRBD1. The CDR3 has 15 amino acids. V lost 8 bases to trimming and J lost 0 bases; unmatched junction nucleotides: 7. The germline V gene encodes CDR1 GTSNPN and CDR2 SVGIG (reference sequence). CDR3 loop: CAAKGQFSGANVLTF. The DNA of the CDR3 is TGTGCCGCTAAGGGACAGTTCTCTGGGGCCAACGTCCTGACTTTC. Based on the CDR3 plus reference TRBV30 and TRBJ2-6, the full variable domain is SQTIHQWPATLVQPVGSPLSLECTVEGTSNPNLYWYRQAAGRGLQLLFYSVGIGQISSEVPQNLSASRPQDRQFILSSKKLLLSDSGFYLCAAKGQFSGANVLTFGAGSRLTVL.

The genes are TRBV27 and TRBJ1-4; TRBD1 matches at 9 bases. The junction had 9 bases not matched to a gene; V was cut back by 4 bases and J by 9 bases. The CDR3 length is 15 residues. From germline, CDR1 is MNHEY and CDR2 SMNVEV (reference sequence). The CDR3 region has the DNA TGTGCCAGCAGTTCCTCCGGGACAGGGAATAAAAAACTGTTTTTT. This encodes CASSSSGTGNKKLFF. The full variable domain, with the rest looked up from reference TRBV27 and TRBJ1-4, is EAQVTQNPRYLITVTGKKLTVTCSQNMNHEYMSWYRQDPGLGLRQIYYSMNVEVTDKGDVPEGYKVSRKEKRNFPLILESPSPNQTSLYFCASSSSGTGNKKLFFGSGTQLSVL.

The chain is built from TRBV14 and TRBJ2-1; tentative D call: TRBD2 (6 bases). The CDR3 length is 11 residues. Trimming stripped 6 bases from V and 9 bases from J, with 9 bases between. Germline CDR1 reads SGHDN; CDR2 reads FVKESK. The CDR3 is CASRNGGEQFF. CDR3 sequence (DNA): TGTGCCAGCAGAAACGGGGGTGAGCAGTTCTTC.

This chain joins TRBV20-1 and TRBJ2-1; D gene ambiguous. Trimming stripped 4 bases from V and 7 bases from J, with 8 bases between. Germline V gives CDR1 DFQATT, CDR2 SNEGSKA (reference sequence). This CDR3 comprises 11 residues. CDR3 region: CSAIPPNEQFF. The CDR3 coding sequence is TGCAGTGCTATTCCCCCGAATGAGCAGTTCTTC.

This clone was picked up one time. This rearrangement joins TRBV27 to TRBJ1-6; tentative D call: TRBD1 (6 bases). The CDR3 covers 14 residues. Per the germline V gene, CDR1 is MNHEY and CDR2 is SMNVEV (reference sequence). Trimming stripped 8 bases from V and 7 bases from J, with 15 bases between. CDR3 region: CASAGASGNSPLHF. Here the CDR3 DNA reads TGTGCCAGCGCAGGGGCCAGCGGCAATTCACCCCTCCACTTT.

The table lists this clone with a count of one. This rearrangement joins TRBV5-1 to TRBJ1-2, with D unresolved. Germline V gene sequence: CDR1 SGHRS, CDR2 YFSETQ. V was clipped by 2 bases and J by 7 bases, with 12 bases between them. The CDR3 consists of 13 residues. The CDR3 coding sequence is TGCGCCAGCAGCTTTGAGCAGGCCACTGGCTACACCTTC. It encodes CASSFEQATGYTF.

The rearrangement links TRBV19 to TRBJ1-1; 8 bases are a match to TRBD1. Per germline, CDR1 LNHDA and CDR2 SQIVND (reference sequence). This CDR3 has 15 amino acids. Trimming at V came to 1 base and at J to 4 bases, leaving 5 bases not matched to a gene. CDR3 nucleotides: TGTGCCAGTAGTATAGCCGGGACAGGTGGCACTGAAGCTTTCTTT. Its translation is CASSIAGTGGTEAFF. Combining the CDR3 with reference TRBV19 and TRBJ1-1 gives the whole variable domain DGGITQSPKYLFRKEGQNVTLSCEQNLNHDAMYWYRQDPGQGLRLIYYSQIVNDFQKGDIAEGYSVSREKKESFPLTVTSAQKNPTAFYLCASSIAGTGGTEAFFGQGTRLTVV.

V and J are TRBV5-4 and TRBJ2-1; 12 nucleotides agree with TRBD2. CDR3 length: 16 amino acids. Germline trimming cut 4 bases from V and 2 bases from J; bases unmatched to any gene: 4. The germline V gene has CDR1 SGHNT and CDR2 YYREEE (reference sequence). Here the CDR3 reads CASSPRTSGTYNEQFF. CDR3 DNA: TGTGCCAGCAGCCCACGGACTAGCGGGACCTACAATGAGCAGTTCTTC.

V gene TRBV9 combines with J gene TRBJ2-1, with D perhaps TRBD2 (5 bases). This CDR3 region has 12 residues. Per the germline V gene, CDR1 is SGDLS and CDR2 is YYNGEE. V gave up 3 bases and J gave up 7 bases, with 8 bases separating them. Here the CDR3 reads CASSARRNEQFF. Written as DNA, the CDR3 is TGTGCCAGCAGCGCCCGGAGGAATGAGCAGTTCTTC.

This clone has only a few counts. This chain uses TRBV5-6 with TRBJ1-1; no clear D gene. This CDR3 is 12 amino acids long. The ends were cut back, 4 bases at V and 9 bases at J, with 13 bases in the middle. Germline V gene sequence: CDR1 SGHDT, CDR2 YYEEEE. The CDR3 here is CASSTRTLQAFF. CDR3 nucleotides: TGTGCCAGCAGCACGCGCACCTTACAAGCTTTCTTT.

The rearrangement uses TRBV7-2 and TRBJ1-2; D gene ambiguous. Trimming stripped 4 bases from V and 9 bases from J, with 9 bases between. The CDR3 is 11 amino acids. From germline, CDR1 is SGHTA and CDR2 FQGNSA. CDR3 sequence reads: CASSSGFSYTF. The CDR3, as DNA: TGTGCCAGCAGCTCAGGATTCAGCTACACCTTC.

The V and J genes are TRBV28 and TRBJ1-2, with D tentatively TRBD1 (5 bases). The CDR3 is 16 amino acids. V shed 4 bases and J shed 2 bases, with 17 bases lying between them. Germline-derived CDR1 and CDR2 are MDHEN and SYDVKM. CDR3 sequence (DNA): TGTGCCAGCAGTTCCCAGACCCAGGGCACGAACTATGGCTACACCTTC. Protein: CASSSQTQGTNYGYTF.

CDR3 residues: CASSGSAGAGSYNEQFF. The DNA for the CDR3 is TGTGCCAGTAGTGGTAGCGCGGGAGCGGGGTCCTACAATGAGCAGTTCTTC. The chain recombines TRBV19 with TRBJ2-1; TRBD2 agrees at 7 bases. Germline CDR1 is LNHDA and CDR2 is SQIVND (reference sequence). The V gene end was trimmed by 5 bases and the J gene end by 1 base; junction bases not matched to a gene: 11. This CDR3 spans 17 amino acids.

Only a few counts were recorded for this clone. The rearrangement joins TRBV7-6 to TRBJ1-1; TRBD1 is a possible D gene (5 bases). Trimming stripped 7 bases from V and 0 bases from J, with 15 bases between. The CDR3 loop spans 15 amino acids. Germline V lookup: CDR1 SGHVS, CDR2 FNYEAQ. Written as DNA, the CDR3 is TGTGCCAGCAACCCAGGGTCATTGATGAACACTGAAGCTTTCTTT. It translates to CASNPGSLMNTEAFF. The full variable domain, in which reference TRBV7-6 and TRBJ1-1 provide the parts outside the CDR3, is GAGVSQSPRYKVTKRGQDVALRCDPISGHVSLYWYRQALGQGPEFLTYFNYEAQQDKSGLPNDRFSAERPEGSISTLTIQRTEQRDSAMYRCASNPGSLMNTEAFFGQGTRLTVV.

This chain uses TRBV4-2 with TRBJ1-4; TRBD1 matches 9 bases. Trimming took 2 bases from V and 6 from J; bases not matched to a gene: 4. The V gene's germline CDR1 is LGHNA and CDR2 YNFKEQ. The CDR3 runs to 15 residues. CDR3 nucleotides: TGTGCCAGCAGCCAACGACAGGGGGGAGATGAAAAACTGTTTTTT. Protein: CASSQRQGGDEKLFF.

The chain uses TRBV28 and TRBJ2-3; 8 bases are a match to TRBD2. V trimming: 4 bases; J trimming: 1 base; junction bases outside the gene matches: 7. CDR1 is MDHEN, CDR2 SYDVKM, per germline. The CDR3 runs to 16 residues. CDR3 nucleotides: TGTGCCAGCAGTTCCTTACACGGGAGGGGCACAGATACGCAGTATTTT. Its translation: CASSSLHGRGTDTQYF.

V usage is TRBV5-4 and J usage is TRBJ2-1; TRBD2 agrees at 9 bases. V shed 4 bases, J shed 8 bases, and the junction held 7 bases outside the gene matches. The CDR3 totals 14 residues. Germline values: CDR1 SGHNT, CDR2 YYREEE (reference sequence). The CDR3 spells CASSAPGLAHEQFF. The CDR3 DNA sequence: TGTGCCAGCAGCGCGCCGGGACTAGCCCATGAGCAGTTCTTC. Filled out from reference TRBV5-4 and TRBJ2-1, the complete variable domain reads ETGVTQSPTHLIKTRGQQVTLRCSSQSGHNTVSWYQQALGQGPQFIFQYYREEENGRGNFPPRFSGLQFPNYSSELNVNALELDDSALYLCASSAPGLAHEQFFGPGTRLTVL.